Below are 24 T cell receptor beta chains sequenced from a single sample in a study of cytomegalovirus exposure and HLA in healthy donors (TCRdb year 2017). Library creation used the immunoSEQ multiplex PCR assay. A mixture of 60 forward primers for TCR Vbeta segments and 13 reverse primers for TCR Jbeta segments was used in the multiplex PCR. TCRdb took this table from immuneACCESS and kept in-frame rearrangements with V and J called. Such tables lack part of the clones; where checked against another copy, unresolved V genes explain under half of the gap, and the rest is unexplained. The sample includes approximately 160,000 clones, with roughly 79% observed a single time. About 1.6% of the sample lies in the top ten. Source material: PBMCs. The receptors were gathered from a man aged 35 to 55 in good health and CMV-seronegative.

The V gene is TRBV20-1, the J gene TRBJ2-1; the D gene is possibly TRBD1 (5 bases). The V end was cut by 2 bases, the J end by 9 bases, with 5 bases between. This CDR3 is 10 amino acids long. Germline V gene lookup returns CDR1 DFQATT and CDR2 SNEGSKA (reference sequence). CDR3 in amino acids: CSARRGEQFF. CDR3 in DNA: TGCAGTGCTAGAAGGGGTGAGCAGTTCTTC.

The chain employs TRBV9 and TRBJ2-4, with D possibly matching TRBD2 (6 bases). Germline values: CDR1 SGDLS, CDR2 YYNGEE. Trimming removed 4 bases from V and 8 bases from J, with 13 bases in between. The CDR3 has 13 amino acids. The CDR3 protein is CASSSWDLDIQYF. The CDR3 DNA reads TGTGCCAGCAGCTCATGGGACTTGGACATTCAGTACTTC.

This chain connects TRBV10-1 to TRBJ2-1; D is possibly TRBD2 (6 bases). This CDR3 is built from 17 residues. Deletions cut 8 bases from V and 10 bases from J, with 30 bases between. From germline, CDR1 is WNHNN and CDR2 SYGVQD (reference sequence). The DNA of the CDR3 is TGCGCCAGCGGATTACGCCGGGACTTTAAATGGGGCAGGGAGCAGTTCTTC. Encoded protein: CASGLRRDFKWGREQFF.

The CDR3 coding sequence is TGTGCCAGCAGCGTCCAGACTAGCGGGCTTAACCATGAGCAGTTCTTC. Amino acid sequence: CASSVQTSGLNHEQFF. The chain links TRBV9 to TRBJ2-1; TRBD2 matches 10 bases. The CDR3 spans 16 residues. The V and J ends lost 2 bases and 8 bases, in that order; junction bases with no gene match: 10. Germline V gene lookup returns CDR1 SGDLS and CDR2 YYNGEE. The variable domain in full, with the rest retrieved from reference TRBV9 and TRBJ2-1, is DSGVTQTPKHLITATGQRVTLRCSPRSGDLSVYWYQQSLDQGLQFLIQYYNGEERAKGNILERFSAQQFPDLHSELNLSSLELGDSALYFCASSVQTSGLNHEQFFGPGTRLTVL.

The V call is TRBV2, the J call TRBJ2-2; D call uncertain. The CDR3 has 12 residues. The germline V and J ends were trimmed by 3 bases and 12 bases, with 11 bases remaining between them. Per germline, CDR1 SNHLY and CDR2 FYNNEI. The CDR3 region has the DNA TGTGCCAGCAGTGATGGAGTGACGAAGCTGTTTTTT. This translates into CASSDGVTKLFF.

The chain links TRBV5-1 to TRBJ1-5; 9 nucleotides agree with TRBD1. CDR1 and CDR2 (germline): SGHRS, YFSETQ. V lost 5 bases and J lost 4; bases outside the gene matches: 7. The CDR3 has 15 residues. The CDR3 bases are TGCGCCAGCAGACCTACAGGGGGCGGTAATCAGCCCCAGCATTTT. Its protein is CASRPTGGGNQPQHF. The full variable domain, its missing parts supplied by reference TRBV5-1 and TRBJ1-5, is KAGVTQTPRYLIKTRGQQVTLSCSPISGHRSVSWYQQTPGQGLQFLFEYFSETQRNKGNFPGRFSGRQFSNSRSEMNVSTLELGDSALYLCASRPTGGGNQPQHFGDGTRLSIL.

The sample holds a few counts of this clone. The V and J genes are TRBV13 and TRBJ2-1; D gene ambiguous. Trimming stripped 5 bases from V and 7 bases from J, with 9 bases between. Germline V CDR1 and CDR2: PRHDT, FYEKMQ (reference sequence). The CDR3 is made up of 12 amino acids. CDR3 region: CASSVTGNEQFF. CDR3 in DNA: TGTGCCAGCAGCGTGACCGGGAATGAGCAGTTCTTC.

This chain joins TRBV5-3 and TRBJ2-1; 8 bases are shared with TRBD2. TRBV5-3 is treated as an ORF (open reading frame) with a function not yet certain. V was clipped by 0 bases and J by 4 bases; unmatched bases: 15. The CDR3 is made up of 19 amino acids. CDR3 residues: CARSLAKREMPLGYNEQFF. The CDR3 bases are TGTGCCAGAAGCTTGGCCAAGCGGGAGATGCCCTTGGGATACAATGAGCAGTTCTTC.

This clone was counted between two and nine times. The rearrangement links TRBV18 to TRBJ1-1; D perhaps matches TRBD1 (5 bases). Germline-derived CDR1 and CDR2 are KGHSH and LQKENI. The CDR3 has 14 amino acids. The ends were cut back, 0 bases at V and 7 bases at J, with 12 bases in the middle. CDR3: CASSPPSRAGEAFF. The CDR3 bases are TGTGCCAGCTCACCACCGAGCAGGGCTGGTGAAGCTTTCTTT.

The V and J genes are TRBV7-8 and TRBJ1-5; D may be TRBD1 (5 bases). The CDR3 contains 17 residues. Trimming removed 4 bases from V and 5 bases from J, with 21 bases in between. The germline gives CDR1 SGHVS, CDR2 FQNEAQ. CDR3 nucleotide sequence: TGTGCCAGCAGCTCGCGGGGACCCAGGAAGGGCGATCAGCCCCAGCATTTT. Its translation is CASSSRGPRKGDQPQHF.

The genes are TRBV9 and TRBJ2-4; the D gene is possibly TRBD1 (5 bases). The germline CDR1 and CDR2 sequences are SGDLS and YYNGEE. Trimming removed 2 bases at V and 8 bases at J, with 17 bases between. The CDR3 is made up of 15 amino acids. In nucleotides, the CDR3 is TGTGCCAGCAGCGTGAGAGCCATCCTAGGGGACATTCAGTACTTC. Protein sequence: CASSVRAILGDIQYF.

This chain's CDR3 is CASSYSQGEITEAFF. As DNA, the CDR3 is TGTGCCAGCAGTTACTCGCAGGGGGAGATCACTGAAGCTTTCTTT. The chain links TRBV6-6 to TRBJ1-1, with TRBD1 matching over 7 bases. Germline V CDR1 and CDR2: MNHNY, SVGAGI (reference sequence). The CDR3 has 15 amino acids. V lost 0 bases and J lost 4; bases outside the gene matches: 5.

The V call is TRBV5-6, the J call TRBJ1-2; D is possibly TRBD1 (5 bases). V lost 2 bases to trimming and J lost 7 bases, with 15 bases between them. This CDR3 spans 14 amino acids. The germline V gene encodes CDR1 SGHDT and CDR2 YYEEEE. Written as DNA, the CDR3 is TGTGCCAGCAGCTTATCGGGGGAACACTCTGGCTACACCTTC. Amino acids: CASSLSGEHSGYTF. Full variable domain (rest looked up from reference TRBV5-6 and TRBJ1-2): DAGVTQSPTHLIKTRGQQVTLRCSPKSGHDTVSWYQQALGQGPQFIFQYYEEEERQRGNFPDRFSGHQFPNYSSELNVNALLLGDSALYLCASSLSGEHSGYTFGSGTRLTVV.

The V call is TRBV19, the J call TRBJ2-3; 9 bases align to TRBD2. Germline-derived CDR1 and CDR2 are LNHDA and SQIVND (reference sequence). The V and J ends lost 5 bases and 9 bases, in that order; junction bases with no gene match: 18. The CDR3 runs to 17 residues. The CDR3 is CASSPSGIAGARVTQYF. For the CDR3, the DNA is TGTGCCAGTAGTCCCTCCGGAATAGCGGGAGCGCGTGTGACGCAGTATTTT.

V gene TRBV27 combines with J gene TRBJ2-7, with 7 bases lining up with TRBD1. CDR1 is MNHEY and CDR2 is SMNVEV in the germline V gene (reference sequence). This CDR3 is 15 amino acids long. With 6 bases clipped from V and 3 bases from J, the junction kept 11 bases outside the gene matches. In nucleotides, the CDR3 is TGTGCCAGCAGCCCCCAGGGACAGCGCTACTACGAGCAGTACTTC. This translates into CASSPQGQRYYEQYF.

This chain's CDR3 is CASSPGRASGLTDTQYF. CDR3 in DNA: TGTGCCAGCAGTCCGGGGAGGGCTAGCGGACTCACAGATACGCAGTATTTT. The V and J genes are TRBV7-2 and TRBJ2-3; 7 positions agree with TRBD2. CDR1 and CDR2 (germline): SGHTA, FQGNSA. The V gene end was trimmed by 6 bases and the J gene end by 2 bases; junction bases not matched to a gene: 14. The CDR3 has 17 residues.

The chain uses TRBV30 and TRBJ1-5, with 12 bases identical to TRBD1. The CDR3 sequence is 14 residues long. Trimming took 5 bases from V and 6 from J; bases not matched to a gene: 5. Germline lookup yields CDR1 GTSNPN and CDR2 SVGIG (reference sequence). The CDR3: CAWDGTGGGQPQHF. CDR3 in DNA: TGTGCCTGGGACGGGACAGGGGGCGGTCAGCCCCAGCATTTT.

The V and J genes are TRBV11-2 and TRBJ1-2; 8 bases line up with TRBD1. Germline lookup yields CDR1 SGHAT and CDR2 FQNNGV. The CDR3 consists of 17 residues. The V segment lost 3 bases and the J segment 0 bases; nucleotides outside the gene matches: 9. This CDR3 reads CASSLRRGTGANYGYTF. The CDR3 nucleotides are TGTGCCAGCAGCTTGAGGAGGGGGACAGGAGCTAACTATGGCTACACCTTC.

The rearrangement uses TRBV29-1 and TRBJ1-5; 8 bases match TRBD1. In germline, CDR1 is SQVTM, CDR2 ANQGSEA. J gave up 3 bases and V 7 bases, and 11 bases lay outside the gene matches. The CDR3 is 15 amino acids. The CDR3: CSAPPGQVLNQPQHF. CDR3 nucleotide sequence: TGCAGCGCCCCGCCGGGACAGGTTCTCAATCAGCCCCAGCATTTT.

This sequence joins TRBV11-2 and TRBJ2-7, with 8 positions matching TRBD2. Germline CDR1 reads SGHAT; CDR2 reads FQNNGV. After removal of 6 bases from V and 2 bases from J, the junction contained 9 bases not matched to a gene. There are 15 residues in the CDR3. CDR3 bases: TGTGCCAGCAGACCAACTAGCGGATTACCCTACGAGCAGTACGTC. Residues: CASRPTSGLPYEQYV.

CDR3 coding DNA: TGTGCCAGCAGCCAAGACGCGAGGAGCTCCTACAATGAGCAGTTCTTC. Translating gives CASSQDARSSYNEQFF. This chain connects TRBV4-2 to TRBJ2-1, with D unresolved. Trimming stripped 0 bases from V and 0 bases from J, with 9 bases between. Germline V gene data show CDR1 as LGHNA and CDR2 as YNFKEQ. CDR3 length equals 16 residues.

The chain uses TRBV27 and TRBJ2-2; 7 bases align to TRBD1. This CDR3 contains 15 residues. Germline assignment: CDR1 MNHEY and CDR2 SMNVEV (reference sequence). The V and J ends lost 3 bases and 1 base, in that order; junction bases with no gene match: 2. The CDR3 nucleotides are TGTGCCAGCAGTTTCGGGACAGTGAACACCGGGGAGCTGTTTTTT. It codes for CASSFGTVNTGELFF.

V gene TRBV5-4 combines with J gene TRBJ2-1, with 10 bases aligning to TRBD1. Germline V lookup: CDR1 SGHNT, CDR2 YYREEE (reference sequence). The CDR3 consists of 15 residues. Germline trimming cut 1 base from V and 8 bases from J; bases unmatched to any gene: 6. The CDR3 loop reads CASSLRTGGRDEQFF. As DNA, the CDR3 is TGTGCCAGCAGCTTGCGGACAGGGGGTCGGGATGAGCAGTTCTTC.

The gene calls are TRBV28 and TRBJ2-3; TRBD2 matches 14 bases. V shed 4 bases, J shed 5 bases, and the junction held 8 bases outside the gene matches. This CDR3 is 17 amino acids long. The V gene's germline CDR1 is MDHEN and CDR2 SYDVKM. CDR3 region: CASSSPGLAGGRDTQYF. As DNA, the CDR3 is TGTGCCAGCAGTTCCCCCGGACTAGCGGGAGGTAGAGATACGCAGTATTTT.